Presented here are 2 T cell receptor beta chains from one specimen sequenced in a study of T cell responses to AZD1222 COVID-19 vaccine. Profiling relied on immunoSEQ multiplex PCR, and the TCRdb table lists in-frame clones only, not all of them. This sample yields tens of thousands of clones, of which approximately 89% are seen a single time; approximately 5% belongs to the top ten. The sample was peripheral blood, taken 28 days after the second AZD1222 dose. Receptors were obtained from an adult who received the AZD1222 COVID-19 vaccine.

DNA of the CDR3: TGCGCCAGCAGCTCGGAGGGGACTAGCGGGGGGGATTACGAGCAGTACTTC. Protein product: CASSSEGTSGGDYEQYF. The chain is built from TRBV4-1 and TRBJ2-7; 16 bases are a match to TRBD2. Trimming removed 5 bases from V and 4 bases from J; junction bases left unmatched: 8. Germline CDR1 and CDR2: MGHRA and YSYEKL. The CDR3 is 17 residues long.

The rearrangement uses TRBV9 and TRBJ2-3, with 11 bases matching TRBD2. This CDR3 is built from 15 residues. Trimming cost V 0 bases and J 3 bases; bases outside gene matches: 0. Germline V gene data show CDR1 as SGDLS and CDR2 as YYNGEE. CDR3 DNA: TGTGCCAGCAGCGTAGTAGCGGGAGGGACAGATACGCAGTATTTT. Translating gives CASSVVAGGTDTQYF.